This T cell receptor beta chain emerged from a study of cytomegalovirus exposure and HLA in healthy donors. Whole-study results and caveats: Most TCR sequences were uncommon, yet certain public TCRs appeared in many donors.

Sequenced by immunoSEQ multiplex PCR; TCRdb stores in-frame clones only, minus some. This sample carries some 59,000 clones, 89% of them seen once, and the ten largest clones take more than 14%. Per the germline V gene, CDR1 is SEHNR and CDR2 is FQNEAQ (reference sequence). Trimming pared 1 base from V and 3 bases from J, leaving 16 bases between. The CDR3 has 16 amino acids. To note about this clone: Its antigen is as yet unknown.

The sample consisted of PBMCs. The chain carries TRBV7-9 and TRBJ2-7, with a weak D call TRBD2 (7 bases). This receptor was taken from a young woman in good health and CMV-seronegative. CDR3 amino acids: CASSLGGRGAIYEQYF. The CDR3 region has the DNA TGTGCCAGCAGCTTAGGGGGACGGGGGGCCATCTACGAGCAGTACTTC.